One and the same sample provided the 27 T cell receptor beta chains below, sequenced in a study of blood T cell repertoires in COVID-19. Assay used: immunoSEQ multiplex PCR; TCRdb lists only in-frame clones, some missing. The repertoire includes some 150,000 clones, 70% to 90% of them detected once, and roughly 4% sits in the top ten. The sequenced sample consisted of PBMCs or T cells enriched from blood (not recorded which). The receptors originated from a man in his fifties or sixties who had recovered from COVID-19.

The rearrangement joins TRBV3-1 (or the pseudogene TRBV3-2) to TRBJ1-2; D not certain. V shed 5 bases and J shed 4 bases, with 8 bases lying between them. The CDR3 sequence is 12 residues long. CDR1 is LGHDT and CDR2 is YNNKEL in the germline V gene (reference sequence). The CDR3 DNA reads TGTGCCAGCAGCGCCCACTCCTATGGCTACACCTTC. Protein sequence: CASSAHSYGYTF.

CDR3: CASSPLRGQAYGYTF. The CDR3 nucleotides read TGTGCCAGCTCACCACTCCGAGGACAGGCCTATGGCTACACCTTC. The chain uses TRBV18 and TRBJ1-2, with 7 bases that match TRBD1. CDR1 is KGHSH, CDR2 LQKENI, per germline. The CDR3 contains 15 residues. With V trimmed by 1 base and J by 4 bases, 6 bases remained unmatched. The full variable domain, completed using reference TRBV18 and TRBJ1-2, is NAGVMQNPRHLVRRRGQEARLRCSPMKGHSHVYWYRQLPEEGLKFMVYLQKENIIDESGMPKERFSAEFPKEGPSILRIQQVVRGDSAAYFCASSPLRGQAYGYTFGSGTRLTVV.

V and J are TRBV14 and TRBJ2-2, with 7 bases fitting TRBD1. The V segment lost 1 base and the J segment 1 base; nucleotides outside the gene matches: 3. Germline V CDR1 and CDR2: SGHDN, FVKESK. The CDR3 consists of 16 residues. The CDR3: CASSQGTGVNTGELFF. CDR3 DNA: TGTGCCAGCAGCCAAGGTACAGGGGTGAACACCGGGGAGCTGTTTTTT.

V gene TRBV7-2 combines with J gene TRBJ1-5; D is possibly TRBD1 (5 bases). Trimming shortened V by 6 bases and J by 6 bases, and 12 bases separated the two germline ends. The germline gives CDR1 SGHTA, CDR2 FQGNSA. The CDR3 contains 13 residues. The CDR3 sequence is CASSGARSQPQHF. For the CDR3, the DNA is TGTGCCAGCAGTGGGGCCCGCAGTCAGCCCCAGCATTTT.

The chain joins TRBV16 to TRBJ1-5; D call uncertain. The CDR3 spans 14 residues. Germline CDR1 is KGHSY and CDR2 is FQNENV. V shed 1 base and J shed 3 bases, with 7 bases lying between them. CDR3 in DNA: TGTGCCAGCAGCCAATTGGCCACCAATCAGCCCCAGCATTTT. This sequence encodes CASSQLATNQPQHF. Drawing the rest from reference TRBV16 and TRBJ1-5, the complete variable domain is GEEVAQTPKHLVRGEGQKAKLYCAPIKGHSYVFWYQQVLKNEFKFLISFQNENVFDETGMPKERFSAKCLPNSPCSLEIQATKLEDSAVYFCASSQLATNQPQHFGDGTRLSIL.

This chain uses TRBV5-6 with TRBJ1-1; 8 bases align to TRBD1. Per the germline V gene, CDR1 is SGHDT and CDR2 is YYEEEE. The V segment lost 3 bases and the J segment 0 bases; nucleotides outside the gene matches: 7. The CDR3 covers 16 residues. CDR3 loop: CASSYRGGTLNTEAFF. The CDR3 nucleotides are TGTGCCAGCAGCTACAGGGGGGGAACCTTGAACACTGAAGCTTTCTTT.

The chain employs TRBV28 and TRBJ1-5, with 9 bases aligning to TRBD1. Germline CDR1 is MDHEN and CDR2 is SYDVKM. The CDR3 runs 15 residues. V was clipped by 6 bases and J by 4 bases; unmatched bases: 7. In DNA form, the CDR3 reads TGTGCCAGCAGCCCTACCGGACAGGGGAATCAGCCCCAGCATTTT. Its protein product is CASSPTGQGNQPQHF.

This chain joins TRBV18 and TRBJ1-6, with 7 bases fitting TRBD1. Trimming at V came to 2 bases and at J to 4 bases, leaving 2 bases not matched to a gene. This CDR3 spans 15 amino acids. CDR1 and CDR2 from the germline V gene are KGHSH and LQKENI. The CDR3 DNA is TGTGCCAGCTCACCAGGGACAGCTTATAATTCACCCCTCCACTTT. Translated: CASSPGTAYNSPLHF.

The chain uses TRBV4-1 and TRBJ2-7, with a possible D match to TRBD1 (6 bases). Germline V CDR1 and CDR2: MGHRA, YSYEKL. V was cut by 4 bases and J by 0 bases, with 13 bases left in between. The CDR3 sequence is 15 residues long. The CDR3 nucleotides are TGCGCCAGCAGCCTATACGCAGGGGTCTCCTACGAGCAGTACTTC. It specifies CASSLYAGVSYEQYF.

The V gene is TRBV18, the J gene TRBJ2-2; 8 bases agree with TRBD2. CDR3 length equals 15 residues. CDR1 is KGHSH and CDR2 is LQKENI in the germline V gene. The junction had 8 bases not matched to a gene; V was cut back by 6 bases and J by 5 bases. CDR3: CASSLTGGPTGELFF. CDR3 nucleotides: TGTGCCAGCTCGCTGACGGGAGGGCCTACCGGGGAGCTGTTTTTT.

The V call is TRBV27, the J call TRBJ2-1; TRBD2 might be the D (7 bases). This CDR3 spans 15 amino acids. CDR1 and CDR2 from the germline V gene are MNHEY and SMNVEV (reference sequence). Trimming cost V 2 bases and J 8 bases, with 16 bases left between them. CDR3 bases: TGTGCCAGCAGTTTAAGGCCCTCGGGGGGCGATGAGCAGTTCTTC. This gives the protein CASSLRPSGGDEQFF.

V usage is TRBV9 and J usage is TRBJ2-5, with 9 nucleotides matching TRBD1. The CDR3 sequence is 15 residues long. With V trimmed by 0 bases and J by 5 bases, 5 bases remained unmatched. Germline V gene sequence: CDR1 SGDLS, CDR2 YYNGEE. CDR3 region: CASSVVGQGRETQYF. The CDR3 region has the DNA TGTGCCAGCAGCGTAGTAGGACAGGGGAGGGAGACCCAGTACTTC.

The rearrangement links TRBV24-1 to TRBJ1-2; no clear D. The CDR3 is 14 residues long. Germline V gives CDR1 KGHDR, CDR2 SFDVKD. The V end lost 5 bases, the J end lost 2 bases, and 11 bases lay between the germline ends. This CDR3 is CATSGQTVNYGYTF. The CDR3 DNA reads TGTGCCACCAGTGGACAAACAGTAAACTATGGCTACACCTTC.

The chain links TRBV28 to TRBJ1-2; D is perhaps TRBD1 (5 bases). This CDR3 has 11 amino acids. CDR1 is MDHEN and CDR2 is SYDVKM in the germline V gene. V was pared by 11 bases and J by 8 bases, with 15 bases between. The CDR3 DNA is TGTGCCGCGGGGGAAGTTGTCGGCTACACCTTC. This translates into CAAGEVVGYTF.

The chain recombines TRBV11-2 with TRBJ1-5; D remains unclear. The V end was cut by 8 bases, the J end by 0 bases, with 2 bases between. The germline V gene has CDR1 SGHAT and CDR2 FQNNGV. The CDR3 loop spans 11 amino acids. CDR3 DNA: TGTGCCAGCTATAGCAATCAGCCCCAGCATTTT. This gives the protein CASYSNQPQHF.

This sequence joins TRBV7-6 and TRBJ1-3; tentative D call: TRBD1 (5 bases). Germline CDR1 and CDR2: SGHVS and FNYEAQ. This CDR3 is 17 amino acids long. Trimming removed 5 bases from V and 0 bases from J, with 17 bases in between. The DNA of the CDR3 is TGTGCCAGCAGCACAGGAAGGGGCCGGAGCTCTGGAAACACCATATATTTT. Translating it yields CASSTGRGRSSGNTIYF. Drawing the rest from reference TRBV7-6 and TRBJ1-3, the complete variable domain is GAGVSQSPRYKVTKRGQDVALRCDPISGHVSLYWYRQALGQGPEFLTYFNYEAQQDKSGLPNDRFSAERPEGSISTLTIQRTEQRDSAMYRCASSTGRGRSSGNTIYFGEGSWLTVV.

This sequence joins TRBV9 and TRBJ1-1; possible D gene TRBD1, 6 bases. CDR1 SGDLS and CDR2 YYNGEE come from the germline V gene. The ends were cut back, 4 bases at V and 8 bases at J, with 15 bases in the middle. The CDR3 has 13 residues. Here the CDR3 reads CASSPRTAQEAFF. Written as DNA, the CDR3 is TGTGCCAGCAGCCCCCGGACAGCCCAAGAAGCTTTCTTT.

The chain couples TRBV5-5 to TRBJ1-2, with 9 bases aligning to TRBD1. The CDR3 contains 14 residues. Trimming cost V 4 bases and J 8 bases; bases outside gene matches: 9. The germline V gene encodes CDR1 SGHKS and CDR2 YYEKEE (reference sequence). The CDR3 DNA is TGTGCCAGCAGCAAGTTACAGGGGACAGGGGGCTACACCTTC. This sequence encodes CASSKLQGTGGYTF.

The CDR3 loop reads CAISEQAGYGYTF. The CDR3 DNA is TGTGCCATCAGTGAGCAGGCAGGCTATGGCTACACCTTC. This chain joins TRBV10-3 and TRBJ1-2; unclear D gene. V lost 2 bases, J lost 4 bases, and 8 bases lay in between. The CDR3 runs 13 residues. Germline values: CDR1 ENHRY, CDR2 SYGVKD.

The chain joins TRBV13 to TRBJ1-2; TRBD1 matches at 8 bases. With V trimmed by 6 bases and J by 6 bases, 6 bases remained unmatched. Germline V gene data show CDR1 as PRHDT and CDR2 as FYEKMQ (reference sequence). The CDR3 covers 13 residues. The CDR3 DNA follows: TGTGCCAGCAGTCGCAGGGGGCTGAATGGCTACACCTTC. It yields the protein CASSRRGLNGYTF.

This clone was observed once. This sequence joins TRBV6-5 and TRBJ1-1, with D perhaps TRBD1 (6 bases). The V end lost 7 bases, the J end lost 3 bases, and 12 bases lay between the germline ends. Germline assignment: CDR1 MNHEY and CDR2 SVGAGI. The CDR3 covers 13 residues. The CDR3 is CASNQGRYTEAFF. The DNA for the CDR3 is TGTGCCAGCAATCAGGGGCGATACACTGAAGCTTTCTTT.

This clone was counted a single time. One end of the junction is discordant with germline, which a read error may explain. The gene calls are TRBV25-1 and TRBJ2-5, with TRBD1 identical over 7 bases. The CDR3 loop spans 11 amino acids. Germline CDR1 MGHDK, CDR2 SYGVNS. This CDR3 is CASKASRGLNF. CDR3 bases: TGTGCCAGCAAGGCCAGCAGGGGGTTAAACTTC.

The V gene is TRBV3-1 (or the pseudogene TRBV3-2), the J gene TRBJ2-1, with 10 bases aligning to TRBD2. The CDR3 contains 15 residues. V was clipped by 4 bases and J by 3 bases; unmatched bases: 3. Germline V gives CDR1 LGHDT, CDR2 YNNKEL (reference sequence). This CDR3 is CASSLLAGGYNEQFF. The CDR3 DNA follows: TGTGCCAGCAGCCTTTTAGCGGGGGGCTACAATGAGCAGTTCTTC.

V gene TRBV18 combines with J gene TRBJ1-1; no firm D call. Germline V CDR1 and CDR2: KGHSH, LQKENI. Trimming shortened V by 6 bases and J by 1 base, and 9 bases separated the two germline ends. This CDR3 comprises 13 residues. For the CDR3, the DNA is TGTGCCAGCTCCCAGGACTCGAACACTGAAGCTTTCTTT. Translation gives CASSQDSNTEAFF.

The V call is TRBV9, the J call TRBJ1-2, with 9 positions matching TRBD1. The ends lost 3 bases at V and 7 bases at J; junction bases unmatched: 7. This CDR3 is built from 14 residues. Germline CDR1 SGDLS, CDR2 YYNGEE. CDR3 bases: TGTGCCAGCAGCGCAGGGACAGGGCTTGTTGGCTACACCTTC. Protein product: CASSAGTGLVGYTF.

J is TRBJ1-1 and V is TRBV5-1; 7 bases agree with TRBD1. Looked up from germline, CDR1 is SGHRS and CDR2 is YFSETQ. With V trimmed by 2 bases and J by 5 bases, 12 bases remained unmatched. CDR3 size: 16 residues. This CDR3 reads CASSLQGRPEVTEAFF. CDR3 coding DNA: TGCGCCAGCAGCTTACAGGGGCGACCAGAGGTAACTGAAGCTTTCTTT.

V gene TRBV7-9 combines with J gene TRBJ1-1; D is possibly TRBD1 (5 bases). The germline CDR1 and CDR2 sequences are SEHNR and FQNEAQ (reference sequence). This CDR3 comprises 13 residues. The V end lost 5 bases, the J end lost 2 bases, and 9 bases lay between the germline ends. The CDR3 DNA reads TGTGCCAGCAGCCAACAGGCCAACACTGAAGCTTTCTTT. Amino acids: CASSQQANTEAFF.